The source of this T cell receptor beta chain is a study of blood T cell repertoires in COVID-19. Libraries were prepared by immunoSEQ multiplex PCR; TCRdb keeps only in-frame clonotypes and omits some of them. The table lists 490,000 or so clones, more than 85% of them singletons, with just over 8% in the top ten. The study counted Cohort 3 donors as recovered given two negative PCRs, clearance, or symptom resolution. The CDR3 extends over 15 amino acids. Germline V gene sequence: CDR1 SGDLS, CDR2 YYNGEE. J was trimmed by 0 bases and V by 4 bases; bases with no gene match: 3. The sequenced material came from PBMCs or T cells enriched from blood (not recorded which). The chain links TRBV9 to TRBJ2-1; the match to TRBD2 covers 8 bases. The TCR comes from a woman aged 55 to 70 who had recovered from COVID-19. CDR3 bases: TGTGCCAGCAGCCTCGGGGGGGCCTCCTACAATGAGCAGTTCTTC. Translated: CASSLGGASYNEQFF.